One and the same sample provided the 13 T cell receptor beta chains below, sequenced in a study of immune characteristics of hereditary and idiopathic chronic pancreatitis. Assay: immunoSEQ multiplex PCR; the TCRdb copy retains only in-frame clones and omits some. This table has 600 or so clones, around 62% appearing once. Input material: pancreas tissue. These receptor sequences come from a human donor who was a deceased organ donor serving as a healthy control.

By sample share, this clone is large. The chain carries TRBV7-2 and TRBJ2-3, with D maybe TRBD1 (5 bases). From germline, CDR1 is SGHTA and CDR2 FQGNSA. CDR3 length: 15 residues. V dropped 2 bases and J dropped 0 bases, with 9 bases sitting between them. CDR3 in amino acids: CASSLQGISTDTQYF. The CDR3 nucleotides read TGTGCCAGCAGCTTACAGGGTATAAGCACAGATACGCAGTATTTT.

The chain is built from TRBV7-2 and TRBJ2-5; D is perhaps TRBD1 (5 bases). The germline V gene encodes CDR1 SGHTA and CDR2 FQGNSA. The V end lost 2 bases, the J end lost 2 bases, and 9 bases lay between the germline ends. This CDR3 contains 14 residues. The CDR3 protein is CASSLIAGQETQYF. The DNA of the CDR3 is TGTGCCAGCAGCTTAATAGCAGGGCAAGAGACCCAGTACTTC.

This clone was counted once. The gene calls are TRBV7-8 and TRBJ1-5; D not resolved. Looked up from germline, CDR1 is SGHVS and CDR2 is FQNEAQ. The CDR3 runs to 16 residues. V gave up 5 bases and J gave up 0 bases, with 14 bases separating them. The CDR3 spells CASSPGRTISNQPQHF. CDR3 sequence (DNA): TGTGCCAGCAGCCCCGGACGGACGATTAGCAATCAGCCCCAGCATTTT.

The V and J genes are TRBV19 and TRBJ2-3, with TRBD2 identical over 9 bases. After removal of 2 bases from V and 2 bases from J, the junction contained 5 bases not matched to a gene. The CDR3 runs to 16 residues. Per the germline V gene, CDR1 is LNHDA and CDR2 is SQIVND (reference sequence). The CDR3 nucleotides are TGTGCCAGTAGTATAAATCTAGCGGGATCCACAGATACGCAGTATTTT. It yields the protein CASSINLAGSTDTQYF.

The chain carries TRBV6-6 and TRBJ2-3; tentative D call: TRBD2 (6 bases). The germline V and J ends were trimmed by 8 bases and 3 bases, with 15 bases remaining between them. The CDR3 totals 14 residues. Germline loops: CDR1 MNHNY, CDR2 SVGAGI (reference sequence). The CDR3 is CASVPTSNTDTQYF. As DNA, the CDR3 is TGTGCCAGCGTCCCCACTAGCAATACAGATACGCAGTATTTT.

This clone has just a few counts. The CDR3 region is CASSEGGPTDTQYF. CDR3 bases: TGTGCCAGCAGTGAGGGGGGGCCCACAGATACGCAGTATTTT. The J gene is TRBJ2-3, the V gene TRBV6-1, with TRBD2 as a possible D gene (7 bases). This CDR3 is built from 14 residues. CDR1 and CDR2 (germline): MNHNS, SASEGT. The V end lost 3 bases, the J end lost 2 bases, and 9 bases lay between the germline ends.

The rearrangement joins TRBV5-1 to TRBJ1-1; D ambiguous. CDR3 length equals 14 residues. The germline gives CDR1 SGHRS, CDR2 YFSETQ. Deletions cut 1 base from V and 3 bases from J, with 10 bases between. The CDR3 coding sequence is TGCGCCAGCAGCTTGTGGTCGGGAGACACTGAAGCTTTCTTT. Translating gives CASSLWSGDTEAFF. The whole variable domain, remainder taken from reference TRBV5-1 and TRBJ1-1, is KAGVTQTPRYLIKTRGQQVTLSCSPISGHRSVSWYQQTPGQGLQFLFEYFSETQRNKGNFPGRFSGRQFSNSRSEMNVSTLELGDSALYLCASSLWSGDTEAFFGQGTRLTVV.

The CDR3 loop reads CASSLEAGGLIEQYF. The CDR3 DNA sequence: TGCGCCAGCAGCTTGGAAGCGGGAGGGCTAATCGAGCAGTACTTC. The chain joins TRBV5-1 to TRBJ2-7; 10 bases agree with TRBD2. Germline V gene lookup returns CDR1 SGHRS and CDR2 YFSETQ. The CDR3 sequence is 15 residues long. The trim removed 0 bases at V and 6 bases at J, leaving 6 bases unmatched.

By sample share, this clone is hyperexpanded. At one end, the junction sequence differs from germline, possibly due to a read error. V and J are TRBV5-4 and TRBJ2-7; no clear D. Germline V gene data show CDR1 as SGHNT and CDR2 as YYREEE (reference sequence). The CDR3 extends over 14 amino acids. CDR3 amino acids: CASSSEFYSSEQYF. Here the CDR3 DNA reads TGTGCCAGCAGCTCCGAGTTTTATTCCTCCGAGCAGTACTTC.

The J gene is TRBJ2-5, the V gene TRBV14; TRBD2 matches 8 bases. The CDR3 runs to 16 residues. From germline, CDR1 is SGHDN and CDR2 FVKESK. Trimming at V came to 2 bases and at J to 5 bases, leaving 10 bases not matched to a gene. DNA of the CDR3: TGTGCCAGCAGCCAAAATGCGGGACTAGTTTCGGAGACCCAGTACTTC. It translates to CASSQNAGLVSETQYF.

The J gene is TRBJ2-3, the V gene TRBV27; 7 positions match TRBD2. The CDR3 runs 16 residues. Germline values: CDR1 MNHEY, CDR2 SMNVEV (reference sequence). After removal of 5 bases from V and 3 bases from J, the junction contained 11 bases not matched to a gene. CDR3 bases: TGTGCCAGCAGTCCCCCTCCCAGCGGGATTACAGATACGCAGTATTTT. Amino acids: CASSPPPSGITDTQYF.

In this sample, this clone turned up a few times. J is TRBJ1-1 and V is TRBV27; D not resolved. Trimming pared 2 bases from V and 4 bases from J, leaving 11 bases between. This CDR3 has 14 residues. Per germline, CDR1 MNHEY and CDR2 SMNVEV (reference sequence). The CDR3 spells CASSLAGPATEAFF. In DNA form, the CDR3 reads TGTGCCAGCAGTTTAGCCGGGCCGGCCACTGAAGCTTTCTTT.

This chain uses TRBV13 with TRBJ2-7; 8 nucleotides match TRBD1. The CDR3 length is 15 residues. Per the germline V gene, CDR1 is PRHDT and CDR2 is FYEKMQ (reference sequence). The V segment lost 1 base and the J segment 6 bases; nucleotides outside the gene matches: 8. CDR3 DNA: TGTGCCAGCAGCTTAGCAGGGGGCCTCCATCCCGAGCAGTACTTC. Protein product: CASSLAGGLHPEQYF.